This T cell receptor (beta chain) was recovered during a study of cytomegalovirus exposure and HLA in healthy donors. Findings and limits, study-wide: Accounts indicate the classifier identified cytomegalovirus status with strong specificity and sensitivity. TCR clusters originating in the first cohort tended to co-occur in the 120 validation repertoires, according to a later analysis. Cytomegalovirus association was assigned to approximately 180 TCR beta chains.

It was the roughly 130-subject validation cohort, separate from the approximately 670-subject first cohort, to which the donors belonged. Losses at the gene ends were 4 bases for V and 5 bases for J; bases not matched to a gene: 16. The CDR3 is 18 residues long. Germline lookup yields CDR1 SGHDT and CDR2 YYEEEE. Profiling relied on immunoSEQ multiplex PCR, and the TCRdb table lists in-frame clones only, not all of them. This table has roughly 100,000 clones, about 94% appearing once. Comments on this clone: Its antigen is as yet unknown.

The source of this sequence is a woman between 18 and 29 years old in good health and CMV-seronegative. The specimen sequenced was PBMCs. The chain employs TRBV5-6 and TRBJ2-7; 12 bases agree with TRBD1. The CDR3 spells CASSRWKMGTGGLDEQYF. DNA for the CDR3: TGTGCCAGCAGCCGTTGGAAAATGGGGACAGGGGGCCTCGACGAGCAGTACTTC.